The 25 T cell receptor beta chains given below trace back to one sample, sequenced in a study of regulatory T cells. Amplification used 52 TRBV primers and 13 TRBJ primers. Using immunoSEQ multiplex PCR, the repertoire was profiled, and TCRdb retains in-frame clones only, with some absent. There are some 21,000 clones in the sample; approximately 93% occur only once, and around 3.3% lies in the top ten. Sequencing input: CD8+ T cells sorted from blood. These receptors came from a child younger than 10 with CD3G deficiency.

This chain connects TRBV28 to TRBJ2-1; 8 bases agree with TRBD2. The CDR3 extends over 14 amino acids. The germline V gene encodes CDR1 MDHEN and CDR2 SYDVKM. The J segment lost 8 bases and the V segment lost 4 bases, leaving 7 bases of the junction unmatched. This CDR3 reads CASSSGLGGHEQFF. The DNA of the CDR3 is TGTGCCAGCAGTTCGGGACTAGGAGGCCATGAGCAGTTCTTC.

This rearrangement joins TRBV6-1 to TRBJ1-2, with a tentative D call TRBD1 (5 bases). V was shortened by 10 bases and J by 0 bases, with 12 bases between the two germline ends. Looked up from germline, CDR1 is MNHNS and CDR2 is SASEGT. The CDR3 totals 13 residues. The CDR3 is CAIYDRSNYGYTF. In DNA, the CDR3 is TGTGCCATCTACGACAGATCTAACTATGGCTACACCTTC.

The chain combines TRBV28 with TRBJ2-7; D is possibly TRBD2 (6 bases). V was trimmed by 3 bases and J by 1 base, leaving 13 bases between them. CDR3 size: 15 residues. CDR1 is MDHEN, CDR2 SYDVKM, per germline. The CDR3 here is CASSFGDGTSYEQYF. The CDR3 DNA reads TGTGCCAGCAGTTTTGGGGACGGGACTTCCTACGAGCAGTACTTC.

V is TRBV28 and J is TRBJ2-7, with D maybe TRBD2 (6 bases). With 6 bases removed from V and 7 bases from J, the gap between germline ends came to 19 bases. Germline lookup yields CDR1 MDHEN and CDR2 SYDVKM. CDR3 length: 14 residues. As DNA, the CDR3 is TGTGCCAGCAGCCGCCGGGACTTGCATGGGGAGCAGTACTTC. As protein: CASSRRDLHGEQYF.

The chain employs TRBV28 and TRBJ1-2, with a possible D match to TRBD1 (5 bases). The CDR3 is 15 residues long. Deletions cut 1 base from V and 2 bases from J, with 11 bases between. Germline V CDR1 and CDR2: MDHEN, SYDVKM. CDR3 region: CASSLYRGGNYGYTF. In DNA, the CDR3 is TGTGCCAGCAGTTTATATCGGGGCGGGAACTATGGCTACACCTTC.

The CDR3 reads CASSPGLSNQPQHF. The DNA of the CDR3 is TGTGCCAGCAGCCCTGGACTTAGCAATCAGCCCCAGCATTTT. The genes are TRBV28 and TRBJ1-5; D is ambiguous. Per the germline V gene, CDR1 is MDHEN and CDR2 is SYDVKM. The CDR3 is 14 amino acids. With 6 bases removed from V and 0 bases from J, the gap between germline ends came to 9 bases.

The rearrangement joins TRBV27 to TRBJ2-1; TRBD2 matches 14 bases. The V and J ends lost 6 bases and 9 bases, in that order; junction bases with no gene match: 4. From germline, CDR1 is MNHEY and CDR2 SMNVEV (reference sequence). The CDR3 extends over 14 amino acids. The CDR3 loop is CASRPGLAGVEQFF. CDR3 in DNA: TGTGCCAGCAGACCGGGACTAGCGGGAGTTGAGCAGTTCTTC.

The V and J genes are TRBV28 and TRBJ2-7; D might be TRBD1 (6 bases). The length of the CDR3 is 13 residues. CDR1 MDHEN and CDR2 SYDVKM come from the germline V gene. V was clipped by 5 bases and J by 2 bases, with 10 bases between them. The CDR3 DNA follows: TGTGCCAGCAGTGCCGACAGGCCCTACGAGCAGTACTTC. This gives the protein CASSADRPYEQYF.

V usage is TRBV6-1 and J usage is TRBJ2-1; D is unresolved. The CDR3 runs 13 residues. Deletions cut 8 bases from V and 7 bases from J, with 15 bases between. Germline CDR1 MNHNS, CDR2 SASEGT. CDR3 protein: CASLESSWNEQFF. CDR3 nucleotides: TGTGCCAGCTTGGAGTCATCTTGGAATGAGCAGTTCTTC.

V is TRBV19 and J is TRBJ1-1; D is unresolved. The CDR3 runs to 13 residues. Trimming cost V 1 base and J 1 base, with 4 bases left between them. Per germline, CDR1 LNHDA and CDR2 SQIVND (reference sequence). Here the CDR3 reads CASSIGKNTEAFF. As DNA, the CDR3 is TGTGCCAGTAGTATAGGGAAGAACACTGAAGCTTTCTTT.

The rearrangement links TRBV7-8 to TRBJ2-7; D gene unclear. Trimming removed 0 bases at V and 0 bases at J, with 3 bases between. The CDR3 loop spans 13 amino acids. Germline V gene data show CDR1 as SGHVS and CDR2 as FQNEAQ. The CDR3 coding sequence is TGTGCCAGCAGCTTAGCGACCTCCTACGAGCAGTACTTC. Its translation: CASSLATSYEQYF.

This clone appeared once. The CDR3 spells CASSSGTGVQPQHF. CDR3 DNA: TGTGCCAGCAGTTCCGGGACAGGGGTCCAGCCCCAGCATTTT. This rearrangement joins TRBV28 to TRBJ1-5, with 10 bases identical to TRBD1. Per germline, CDR1 MDHEN and CDR2 SYDVKM. The length of the CDR3 is 14 residues. V shed 4 bases and J 7 bases; nucleotides not matched to a gene: 4.

This clone was observed a few times. The chain couples TRBV28 to TRBJ2-7; the match to TRBD1 covers 11 bases. This CDR3 is built from 14 residues. Germline V gives CDR1 MDHEN, CDR2 SYDVKM. The J segment lost 6 bases and the V segment lost 3 bases, leaving 4 bases of the junction unmatched. CDR3 nucleotides: TGTGCCAGCAGTTTGGGGACAGGGGGGTCCGAGCAGTACTTC. This encodes CASSLGTGGSEQYF.

V and J are TRBV2 and TRBJ2-2, with TRBD2 matching 12 bases. CDR1 is SNHLY, CDR2 FYNNEI, per germline. J gave up 3 bases and V 6 bases, and 8 bases lay outside the gene matches. This CDR3 has 17 amino acids. This chain's CDR3 is CASRRTSGTPDTGELFF. In DNA, the CDR3 is TGTGCCAGCAGGAGGACTAGCGGGACCCCGGACACCGGGGAGCTGTTTTTT.

This chain connects TRBV28 to TRBJ2-3; no reliable D call. This CDR3 is built from 12 residues. V was trimmed by 6 bases and J by 2 bases, leaving 6 bases between them. Germline V gene lookup returns CDR1 MDHEN and CDR2 SYDVKM. For the CDR3, the DNA is TGTGCCAGCAGCCCTAACACAGATACGCAGTATTTT. Its translation: CASSPNTDTQYF.

The rearrangement joins TRBV7-8 to TRBJ2-7, with D perhaps assigned TRBD1 or TRBD2 (6 bases each). Germline V gene sequence: CDR1 SGHVS, CDR2 FQNEAQ. The CDR3 extends over 13 amino acids. V was cut by 0 bases and J by 6 bases, with 9 bases left in between. The CDR3 region has the DNA TGTGCCAGCAGCTTAGCTGGGGGGCGCGAGCAGTACTTC. It yields the protein CASSLAGGREQYF.

The DNA for the CDR3 is TGCGCCAGCAGTGACCCAGGCAGATCCTACGAGCAGTACTTC. Amino acids: CASSDPGRSYEQYF. V is TRBV10-2 and J is TRBJ2-7; D uncertain. Germline V CDR1 and CDR2: WSHSY, SAAADI. CDR3 size: 14 residues. The V gene lost 3 bases and the J gene lost 1 base, with 10 bases spanning the gap.

The chain employs TRBV27 and TRBJ2-1; D might be TRBD1 or TRBD2, each matching 6 bases. The CDR3 length is 14 residues. The germline V gene has CDR1 MNHEY and CDR2 SMNVEV (reference sequence). Deletions cut 3 bases from V and 5 bases from J, with 11 bases between. CDR3 residues: CASSFGGANNEQFF. In DNA form, the CDR3 reads TGTGCCAGCAGTTTCGGGGGCGCAAACAATGAGCAGTTCTTC.

The rearrangement joins TRBV28 to TRBJ2-3, with 8 bases that match TRBD2. CDR3 length: 15 residues. CDR1 is MDHEN and CDR2 is SYDVKM in the germline V gene. V lost 10 bases, J lost 7 bases, and 16 bases stayed unmatched. The CDR3 here is CATSGRGRRVNTQYF. CDR3 bases: TGTGCCACCTCGGGGCGCGGGAGGCGGGTTAATACGCAGTATTTT.

CDR3 DNA: TGTGCCAGCAGTTTACGCGGGGTTAACTACGAGCAGTACTTC. Translated: CASSLRGVNYEQYF. The chain recombines TRBV28 with TRBJ2-5; the D gene is possibly TRBD2 (6 bases). The end of the DNA fits TRBJ2-7 better, so the J call may be wrong. This CDR3 contains 14 residues. Germline V gene lookup returns CDR1 MDHEN and CDR2 SYDVKM.

The chain has TRBV21-1 and TRBJ2-1. TRBV21-1 is shown as a pseudogene. This CDR3 region has 17 residues. The CDR3 DNA reads as TGTGCCAGCAGCAAAGAAGGGTGGGTTTTCTCCTACAATGAGCAGTTCTTC. Translated, it gives CASSKEGWVFSYNEQFF.

For the CDR3, the DNA is TGTGCTAGTGCTTTCACTCACGACAGCAAGGGCAATCAGCCCCAGCATTTT. This sequence encodes CASAFTHDSKGNQPQHF. V usage is TRBV12-5 and J usage is TRBJ1-5; maybe TRBD1 (5 bases). The CDR3 has 17 residues. Trimming took off 7 bases at V and 2 bases at J, with 21 bases between the two ends. Germline V gene lookup returns CDR1 LGHNT and CDR2 FRNRAP.

The gene calls are TRBV27 and TRBJ2-5; D gene uncertain. V was pared by 6 bases and J by 2 bases, with 10 bases between. The CDR3 has 13 amino acids. The germline V gene has CDR1 MNHEY and CDR2 SMNVEV (reference sequence). CDR3 protein: CASRRSAQETQYF. CDR3 DNA: TGTGCCAGCAGACGGTCAGCTCAAGAGACCCAGTACTTC.

The chain links TRBV19 to TRBJ1-3; D not resolved. Germline values: CDR1 LNHDA, CDR2 SQIVND (reference sequence). Trimming took 5 bases from V and 0 from J, leaving 11 bases between them. This CDR3 is 15 amino acids long. CDR3 region: CASSPSGLSGNTIYF. Written as DNA, the CDR3 is TGTGCCAGTAGTCCCAGCGGACTCTCTGGAAACACCATATATTTT.

This sequence joins TRBV28 and TRBJ2-7; possibly TRBD2 for D (6 bases). The V and J ends lost 4 bases and 5 bases respectively, with 18 bases between them. The CDR3 has 15 amino acids. From germline, CDR1 is MDHEN and CDR2 SYDVKM. This CDR3 is CASSSTRTTSNEQYF. The CDR3, as DNA: TGTGCCAGCAGTTCTACCCGGACGACTAGTAACGAGCAGTACTTC.